Listed here are 14 T cell receptor beta chains from one sample, sequenced in a study of T cell responses to AZD1222 COVID-19 vaccine. Repertoires were generated with immunoSEQ multiplex PCR, while TCRdb's copy carries only in-frame clones and drops some. Among some 92,000 clones listed, under 95% were seen once. Sequencing used peripheral blood, obtained on day 0 of MenACWY control vaccination. The receptors here all came from an adult in good health.

The rearrangement links TRBV5-8 to TRBJ1-6, with D hard to call. The CDR3 consists of 14 residues. Germline CDR1 reads SGHTS; CDR2 reads YDEGEE. Between the trimmed V and J ends, which lost 3 bases and 6 bases, there was a span of 10 bases. The CDR3 DNA follows: TGTGCCAGCAGCTCCCCGGAGCCTAATTCACCCCTCCACTTT. Protein product: CASSSPEPNSPLHF.

The V gene is TRBV2, the J gene TRBJ1-4; no reliable D call. The germline V gene encodes CDR1 SNHLY and CDR2 FYNNEI. This CDR3 region has 14 residues. Trimming removed 2 bases at V and 4 bases at J, with 8 bases between. CDR3 sequence (DNA): TGTGCCAGCAGTGAACTGGCAGATAATGAAAAACTGTTTTTT. Its translation is CASSELADNEKLFF.

The CDR3 loop is CASRTGDRSNQPQHF. The CDR3, as DNA: TGCGCCAGCCGCACCGGGGACCGGAGCAATCAGCCCCAGCATTTT. The rearrangement joins TRBV10-2 to TRBJ1-5; D is perhaps TRBD1 (5 bases). The CDR3 totals 15 residues. With 8 bases removed from V and 1 base from J, the gap between germline ends came to 15 bases. Germline V lookup: CDR1 WSHSY, CDR2 SAAADI.

This chain links TRBV2 with TRBJ2-2; no reliable D call. CDR3 length equals 15 residues. Trimming took 2 bases from V and 0 from J, leaving 7 bases between them. Per germline, CDR1 SNHLY and CDR2 FYNNEI. CDR3 in amino acids: CASSELGPNTGELFF. The CDR3 DNA is TGTGCCAGCAGTGAATTAGGGCCGAACACCGGGGAGCTGTTTTTT.

This clone was recorded a few times. V usage is TRBV15 and J usage is TRBJ2-1; a weak D match, TRBD1 (7 bases). The CDR3 contains 11 residues. V shed 4 bases and J shed 15 bases, with 13 bases lying between them. Germline V gene lookup returns CDR1 LNHNV and CDR2 YYDKDF (reference sequence). The CDR3 region has the DNA TGTGCCACCAGCATGACAGGGAGGTTGTTCTTC. Amino acid sequence: CATSMTGRLFF.

This sequence joins TRBV20-1 and TRBJ1-1, with D possibly matching TRBD1 (5 bases). CDR3 length equals 13 residues. CDR1 is DFQATT, CDR2 SNEGSKA, per germline (reference sequence). V was cut by 3 bases and J by 3 bases, with 11 bases left in between. The CDR3 loop reads CSASRQGDTEAFF. The CDR3 nucleotides are TGCAGTGCTAGTCGTCAGGGAGACACTGAAGCTTTCTTT.

The chain combines TRBV9 with TRBJ1-4, with D perhaps matching TRBD1 (5 bases). V was trimmed by 3 bases and J by 0 bases, leaving 12 bases between them. The CDR3 has 16 residues. Germline CDR1 SGDLS, CDR2 YYNGEE. CDR3 protein: CASSAAQGTTNEKLFF. The CDR3 bases are TGTGCCAGCAGCGCTGCGCAGGGAACAACTAATGAAAAACTGTTTTTT. The full variable domain, its missing parts supplied by reference TRBV9 and TRBJ1-4, is DSGVTQTPKHLITATGQRVTLRCSPRSGDLSVYWYQQSLDQGLQFLIQYYNGEERAKGNILERFSAQQFPDLHSELNLSSLELGDSALYFCASSAAQGTTNEKLFFGSGTQLSVL.

V usage is TRBV11-2 and J usage is TRBJ2-7; TRBD1 aligns across 9 bases. Looked up from germline, CDR1 is SGHAT and CDR2 is FQNNGV. CDR3 length: 14 amino acids. V shed 6 bases and J 5 bases; nucleotides not matched to a gene: 8. CDR3 DNA: TGTGCCAGCAGTCGGATCCGGGACAGGGACGAGCAGTACTTC. Its protein product is CASSRIRDRDEQYF.

The chain is built from TRBV28 and TRBJ1-5, with D unresolved. This CDR3 contains 14 residues. V lost 1 base, J lost 6 bases, and 10 bases lay in between. Germline CDR1 is MDHEN and CDR2 is SYDVKM. The chain's CDR3 is CASSLSPMSQPQHF. CDR3 nucleotide sequence: TGTGCCAGCAGTTTATCCCCGATGTCTCAGCCCCAGCATTTT.

The rearrangement uses TRBV28 and TRBJ2-1, with TRBD2 as a possible D gene (6 bases). The germline V and J ends were trimmed by 6 bases and 2 bases, with 14 bases remaining between them. Germline V lookup: CDR1 MDHEN, CDR2 SYDVKM. The CDR3 runs 15 residues. The CDR3 region has the DNA TGTGCCAGCAGGCCAGGGAGGTTAGCCTACAATGAGCAGTTCTTC. It yields the protein CASRPGRLAYNEQFF.

This rearrangement joins TRBV6-5 to TRBJ1-2; the D is unclear. The V gene lost 0 bases and the J gene lost 2 bases, with 10 bases spanning the gap. From germline, CDR1 is MNHEY and CDR2 SVGAGI. The CDR3 covers 15 residues. The DNA for the CDR3 is TGTGCCAGCAGTTACTCGCGGGATAAGAACTATGGCTACACCTTC. Its translation is CASSYSRDKNYGYTF.

The chain recombines TRBV7-2 with TRBJ2-5, with no clear D. Germline CDR1 is SGHTA and CDR2 is FQGNSA. The germline V and J ends were trimmed by 5 bases and 2 bases, with 12 bases remaining between them. This CDR3 contains 14 residues. In DNA form, the CDR3 reads TGTGCCAGCAGCCCCCCCGGTGTACAAGAGACCCAGTACTTC. Translating it yields CASSPPGVQETQYF.

The chain joins TRBV5-1 to TRBJ1-5; no clear D gene. CDR1 is SGHRS, CDR2 YFSETQ, per germline. The CDR3 length is 13 residues. The V and J ends lost 0 bases and 4 bases respectively, with 5 bases between them. As DNA, the CDR3 is TGCGCCAGCAGCTTGGAATCAAATCAGCCCCAGCATTTT. This sequence encodes CASSLESNQPQHF.

The chain employs TRBV12-5 and TRBJ2-1, with 13 bases aligning to TRBD2. This CDR3 has 17 residues. Trimming removed 1 base from V and 5 bases from J; junction bases left unmatched: 5. CDR1 and CDR2 (germline): LGHNT, FRNRAP. In DNA, the CDR3 is TGTGCTAGTGGTTTGGCCCAGGGACTAGCGGGGAACAATGAGCAGTTCTTC. Its protein is CASGLAQGLAGNNEQFF.